The source of this T cell receptor beta chain is a study of T cell responses to AZD1222 COVID-19 vaccine. Study-level findings and limits: Repertoire sampling occurred only after the peak T cell response.

The repertoire was sequenced with immunoSEQ multiplex PCR; TCRdb's copy has only in-frame clones and lacks some. The table lists 150,000 to 200,000 clones, 91% of them singletons. About this clone: The antigen is not known.

This specimen consisted of peripheral blood, obtained 28 days after the second AZD1222 dose. This clonotype was obtained from an adult who received the AZD1222 COVID-19 vaccine.

DNA of the CDR3: TGTGCCAGCACCCTCTCCGTCAGGGATGAGCAGTTCTTC. Its translation: CASTLSVRDEQFF. The genes are TRBV28 and TRBJ2-1; maybe TRBD1 (5 bases). The V and J ends lost 7 bases and 8 bases respectively, with 15 bases between them. The CDR3 runs 13 residues. The V gene's germline CDR1 is MDHEN and CDR2 SYDVKM.